This T cell receptor beta chain was sequenced in a study of blood T cell repertoires in COVID-19. About the research overall: Nucleic acid was either cDNA or gDNA, and it came from T cells, B-cell-depleted T cells, or PBMCs.

Germline CDR1 is SGHKS and CDR2 is YYEKEE (reference sequence). V lost 1 base to trimming and J lost 3 bases, with 10 bases between them. The CDR3 consists of 14 residues. The protocol was immunoSEQ multiplex PCR, while the TCRdb copy is restricted to in-frame clones and leaves out a portion. The sample holds around 120,000 clones, roughly 90% seen once. The chain links TRBV5-5 to TRBJ1-1; D not resolved. The origin of this receptor is a man in his forties or fifties with active COVID-19. What was sequenced was peripheral blood. The chain's CDR3 is CASSLRDGDTEAFF. In nucleotides, the CDR3 is TGTGCCAGCAGCTTGCGGGATGGAGACACTGAAGCTTTCTTT.